This T cell receptor (beta chain) was recorded in a study of blood T cell repertoires in COVID-19. Study summary: The United States, Italy and Spain provided the acute and convalescent COVID-19 samples. The cDNA or gDNA used as material had been derived from T cells, B-cell-depleted T cells, or PBMCs.

Authors' data handling: Quantification of nucleated cells was approximated via reference gene primer amplification. Assay used: immunoSEQ multiplex PCR; TCRdb lists only in-frame clones, some missing. That table supplies the V and J calls and clone size; D and trimming were determined from the DNA. The data contain fewer than 350,000 clones, roughly nine tenths of them singletons. This CDR3 contains 14 residues. Germline assignment: CDR1 SGHNT and CDR2 YYREEE (reference sequence). The V gene lost 4 bases and the J gene lost 5 bases, with 15 bases spanning the gap. It was during active infection that Seattle patients were enrolled and then longitudinally followed.

The chain uses TRBV5-4 and TRBJ2-5; D possibly corresponds to TRBD2 (5 bases). The origin of this receptor is a woman aged 30 to 39 with COVID-19, enrolled during active disease. Sequencing input: peripheral blood. The CDR3 loop reads CASSPLGSTETQYF. CDR3 in DNA: TGTGCCAGCAGCCCCCTAGGGAGCACGGAGACCCAGTACTTC.